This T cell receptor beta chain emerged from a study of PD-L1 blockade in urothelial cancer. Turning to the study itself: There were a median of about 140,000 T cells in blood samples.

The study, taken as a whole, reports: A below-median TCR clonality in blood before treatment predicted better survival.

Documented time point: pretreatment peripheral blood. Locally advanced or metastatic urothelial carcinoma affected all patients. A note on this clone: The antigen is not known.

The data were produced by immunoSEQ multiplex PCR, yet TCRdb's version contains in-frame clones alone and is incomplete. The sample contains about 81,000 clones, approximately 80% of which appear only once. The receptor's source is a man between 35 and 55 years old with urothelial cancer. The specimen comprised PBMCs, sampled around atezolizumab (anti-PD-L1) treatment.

CDR3 nucleotides: TGTGCCTGGAGGATCGCCACAGGGAACACTGAAGCTTTCTTT. It is translated as CAWRIATGNTEAFF. The V and J genes are TRBV30 and TRBJ1-1, with a possible D match to TRBD1 (5 bases). In germline, CDR1 is GTSNPN, CDR2 SVGIG (reference sequence). Trimming removed 3 bases from V and 1 base from J, with 12 bases in between. The CDR3 has 14 residues.